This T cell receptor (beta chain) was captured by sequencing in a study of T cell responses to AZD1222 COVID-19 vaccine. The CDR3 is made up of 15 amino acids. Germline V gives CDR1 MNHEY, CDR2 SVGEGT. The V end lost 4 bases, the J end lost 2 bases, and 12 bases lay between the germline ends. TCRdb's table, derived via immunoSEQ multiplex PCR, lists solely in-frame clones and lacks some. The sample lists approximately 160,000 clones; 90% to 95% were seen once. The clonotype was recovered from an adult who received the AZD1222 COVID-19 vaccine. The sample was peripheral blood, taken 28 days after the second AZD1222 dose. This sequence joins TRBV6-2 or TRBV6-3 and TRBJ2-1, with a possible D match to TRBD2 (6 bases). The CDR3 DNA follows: TGTGCCAGCAGTTCGACTAGGAGTCCCTACAATGAGCAGTTCTTC. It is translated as CASSSTRSPYNEQFF.